This entry concerns a single TCR beta chain. Its antigen is not known. These data are taken from a study of T cells in narcolepsy. This CDR3 has 13 amino acids. The germline V gene encodes CDR1 SGHNT and CDR2 YYREEE (reference sequence). The V and J ends lost 1 base and 5 bases respectively, with 9 bases between them. Profiling relied on immunoSEQ multiplex PCR, and the TCRdb table lists in-frame clones only, not all of them. Among tens of thousands of clones listed, about four fifths were seen once. Study-wide findings and caveats: No autoreactive T cell clone sequences appeared in some memory CD4+ repertoires. Blood of same and different patients, but not healthy controls, reportedly held recurring autoreactive clonotypes. Same-patient CSF and blood CD4+ T cell clonotypes included HCRT-specific and TRIB2-specific autoreactive ones.

The genes are TRBV5-4 and TRBJ2-5; TRBD2 is a possible D gene (5 bases). The sequence was collected from a human donor with narcolepsy. Material: CD45RA- memory CD4+ T cells from PBMCs. CDR3 nucleotides: TGTGCCAGCAGCTTGTGGTCTAGCGAGACCCAGTACTTC. Protein sequence: CASSLWSSETQYF.